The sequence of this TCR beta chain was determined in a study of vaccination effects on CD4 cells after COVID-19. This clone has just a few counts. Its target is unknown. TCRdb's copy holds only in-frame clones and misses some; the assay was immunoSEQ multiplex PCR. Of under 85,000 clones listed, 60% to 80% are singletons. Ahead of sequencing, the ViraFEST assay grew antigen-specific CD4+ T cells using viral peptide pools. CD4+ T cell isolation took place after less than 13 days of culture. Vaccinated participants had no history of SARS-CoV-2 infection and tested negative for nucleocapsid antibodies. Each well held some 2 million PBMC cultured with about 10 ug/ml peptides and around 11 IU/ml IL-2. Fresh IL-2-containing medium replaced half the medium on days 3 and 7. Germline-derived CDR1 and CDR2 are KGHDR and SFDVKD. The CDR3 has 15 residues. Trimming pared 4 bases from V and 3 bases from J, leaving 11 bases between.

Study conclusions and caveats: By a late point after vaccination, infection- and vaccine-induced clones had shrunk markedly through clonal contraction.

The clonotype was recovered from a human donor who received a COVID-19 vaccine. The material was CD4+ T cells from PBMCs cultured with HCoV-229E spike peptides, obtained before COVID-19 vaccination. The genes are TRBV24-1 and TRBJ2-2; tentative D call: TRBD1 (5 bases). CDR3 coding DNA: TGTGCCACCAGTGAGGCAGGGTCAGACACCGGGGAGCTGTTTTTT. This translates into CATSEAGSDTGELFF.